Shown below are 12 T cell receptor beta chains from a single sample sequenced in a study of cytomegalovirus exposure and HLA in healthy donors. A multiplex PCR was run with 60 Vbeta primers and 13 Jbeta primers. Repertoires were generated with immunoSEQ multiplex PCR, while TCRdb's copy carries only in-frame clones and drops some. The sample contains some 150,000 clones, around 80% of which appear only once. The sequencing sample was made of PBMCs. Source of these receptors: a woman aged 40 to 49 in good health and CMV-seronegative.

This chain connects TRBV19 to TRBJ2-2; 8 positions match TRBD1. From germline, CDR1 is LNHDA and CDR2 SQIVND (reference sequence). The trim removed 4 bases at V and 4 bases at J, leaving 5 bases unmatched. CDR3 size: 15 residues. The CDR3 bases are TGTGCCAGTAGTACTAGGACAGGGCTCACCGGGGAGCTGTTTTTT. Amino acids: CASSTRTGLTGELFF.

CDR3 bases: TGTGCCAGCAGCTCCGTAACTTCCTACGAGCAGTACTTC. Protein: CASSSVTSYEQYF. J is TRBJ2-7 and V is TRBV7-9; D call uncertain. The CDR3 is 13 amino acids. Between the trimmed V and J ends, which lost 4 bases and 1 base, there was a span of 8 bases. Germline-derived CDR1 and CDR2 are SEHNR and FQNEAQ (reference sequence).

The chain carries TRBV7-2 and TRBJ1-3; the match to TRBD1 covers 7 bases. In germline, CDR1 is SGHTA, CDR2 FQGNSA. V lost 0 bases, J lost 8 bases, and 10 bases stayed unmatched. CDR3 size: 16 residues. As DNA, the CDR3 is TGTGCCAGCAGCTTAGCCAAGGGGGCAGGGGAGCACACCATATATTTT. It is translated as CASSLAKGAGEHTIYF.

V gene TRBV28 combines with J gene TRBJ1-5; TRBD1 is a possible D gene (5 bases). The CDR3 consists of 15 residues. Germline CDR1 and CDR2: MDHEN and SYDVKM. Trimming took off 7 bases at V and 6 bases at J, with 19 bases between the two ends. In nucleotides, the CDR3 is TGTGCCAGCAAGGAGACAGCCCCAAACCGTCAGCCCCAGCATTTT. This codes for CASKETAPNRQPQHF.

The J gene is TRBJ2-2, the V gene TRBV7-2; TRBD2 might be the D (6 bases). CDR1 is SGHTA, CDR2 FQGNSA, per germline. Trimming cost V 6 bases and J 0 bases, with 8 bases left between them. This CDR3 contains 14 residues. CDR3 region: CASRGLSNTGELFF. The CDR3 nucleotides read TGTGCCAGCAGGGGACTCTCGAACACCGGGGAGCTGTTTTTT. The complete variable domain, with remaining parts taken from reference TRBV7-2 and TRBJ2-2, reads GAGVSQSPSNKVTEKGKDVELRCDPISGHTALYWYRQSLGQGLEFLIYFQGNSAPDKSGLPSDRFSAERTGGSVSTLTIQRTQQEDSAVYLCASRGLSNTGELFFGEGSRLTVL.

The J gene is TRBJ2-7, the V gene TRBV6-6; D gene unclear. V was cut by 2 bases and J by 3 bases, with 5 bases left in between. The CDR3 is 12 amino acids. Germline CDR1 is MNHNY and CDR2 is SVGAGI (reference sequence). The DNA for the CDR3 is TGTGCCAGCAGTTACAATCGCTACGAGCAGTACTTC. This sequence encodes CASSYNRYEQYF.

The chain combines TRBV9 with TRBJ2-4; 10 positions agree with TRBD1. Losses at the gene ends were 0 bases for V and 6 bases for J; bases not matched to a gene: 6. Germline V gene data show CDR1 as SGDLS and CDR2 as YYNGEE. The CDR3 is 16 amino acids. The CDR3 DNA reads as TGTGCCAGCAGCGTAGATATGGGACAGGGGATAAACATTCAGTACTTC. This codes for CASSVDMGQGINIQYF.

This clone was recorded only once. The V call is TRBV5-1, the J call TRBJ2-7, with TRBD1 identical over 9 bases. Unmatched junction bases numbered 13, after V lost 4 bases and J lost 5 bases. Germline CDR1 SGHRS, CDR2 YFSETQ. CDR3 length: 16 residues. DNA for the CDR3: TGCGCCAGCAGCCCTATCCCGGGACAGGGTATCCACGAGCAGTACTTC. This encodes CASSPIPGQGIHEQYF.

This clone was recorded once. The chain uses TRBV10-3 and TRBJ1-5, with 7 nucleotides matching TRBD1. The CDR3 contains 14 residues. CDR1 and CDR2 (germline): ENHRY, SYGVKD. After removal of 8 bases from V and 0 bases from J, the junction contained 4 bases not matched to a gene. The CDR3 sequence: CAIGTVNSNQPQHF. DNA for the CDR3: TGTGCCATCGGGACAGTGAATAGCAATCAGCCCCAGCATTTT.

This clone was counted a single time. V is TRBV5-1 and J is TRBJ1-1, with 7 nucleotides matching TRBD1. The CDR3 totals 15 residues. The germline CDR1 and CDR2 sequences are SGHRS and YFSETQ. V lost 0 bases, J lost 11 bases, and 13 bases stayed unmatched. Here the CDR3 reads CASSLATKGTESAFF. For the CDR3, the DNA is TGCGCCAGCAGCTTGGCCACGAAGGGGACAGAGTCGGCTTTCTTT.

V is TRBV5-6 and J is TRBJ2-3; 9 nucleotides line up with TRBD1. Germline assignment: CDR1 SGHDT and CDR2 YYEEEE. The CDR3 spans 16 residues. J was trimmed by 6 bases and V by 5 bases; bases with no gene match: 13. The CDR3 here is CASSYIQTGGWDTQYF. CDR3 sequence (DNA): TGTGCCAGCAGTTACATACAAACAGGGGGCTGGGATACGCAGTATTTT. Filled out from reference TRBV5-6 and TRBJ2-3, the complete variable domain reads DAGVTQSPTHLIKTRGQQVTLRCSPKSGHDTVSWYQQALGQGPQFIFQYYEEEERQRGNFPDRFSGHQFPNYSSELNVNALLLGDSALYLCASSYIQTGGWDTQYFGPGTRLTVL.

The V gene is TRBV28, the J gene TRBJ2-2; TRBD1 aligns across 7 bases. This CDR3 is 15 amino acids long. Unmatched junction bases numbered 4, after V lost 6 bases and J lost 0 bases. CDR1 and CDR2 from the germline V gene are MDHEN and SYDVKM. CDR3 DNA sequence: TGTGCCAGCAGGCGACAGGGTTCGAACACCGGGGAGCTGTTTTTT. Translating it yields CASRRQGSNTGELFF.